The T cell receptor (beta chain) described here comes from a study of blood T cell repertoires in COVID-19. CDR1 is SGHTA and CDR2 is FQGNSA in the germline V gene. CDR3 length equals 15 residues. Germline trimming cut 5 bases from V and 6 bases from J; bases unmatched to any gene: 6. The repertoire was sequenced with immunoSEQ multiplex PCR; TCRdb's copy has only in-frame clones and lacks some. In the table there are approximately 250,000 clones, approximately 85% of which are singletons. The rearrangement joins TRBV7-2 to TRBJ2-1, with 11 nucleotides matching TRBD2. The sequence derives from a man aged 50 or older with acute or convalescent COVID-19. The sample comprised peripheral blood. The CDR3 loop is CASSPSGGSSNEQFF. CDR3 DNA: TGTGCCAGCAGCCCTAGCGGGGGGTCTTCCAATGAGCAGTTCTTC.